Listed here is a single T cell receptor beta chain. There are a few counts of this clone. Its cognate antigen has yet to be identified. One base away there is no much larger clone; base qualities are not given. V trim: 7 bases; J trim: 2 bases; unmatched bases: 4. CDR1 KGHSH and CDR2 LQKENI were looked up in the germline V gene. Including cysteine and phenylalanine, the CDR3 has 14 amino acids. The only DNA kept is the CDR3, 42 bases in frame from the first base. TCRbeta CDR3 regions were amplified from genomic DNA using the immunoSEQ Assay, a bias-controlled multiplex PCR. The authors' analysis ran thus. Within the assay, amplification of reference gene primers was used to estimate how many nucleated cells each sample contained. Sequence reads were collapsed and filtered to measure the absolute abundance of every unique TCRbeta CDR3 rearrangement. For each sample, productive Simpson clonality was calculated as the square root of Simpson's diversity index across productive rearrangements. TCRdb took this table from immuneACCESS and kept in-frame rearrangements with V and J called. Such tables lack part of the clones; where checked against another copy, unresolved V genes explain under half of the gap, and the rest is unexplained. That table furnishes V, J and clone size, whereas the DNA furnished D and trimming. Within this sample are roughly 100,000 clones, with around 80% of them counted one time only. The top ten clones comprise more than 15% of the sample.

The data belong to a study of blood T cell repertoires in COVID-19 (TCRdb year 2020). A note on the overall study: Collaborator samples came from the United States, Italy and Spain and covered acute and convalescent phases of COVID-19. A freely available public database, intended as a resource for researchers studying the immune response to SARS-CoV-2, is where the repertoires were released. Deeply sampled blood TCRbeta repertoires from subjects exposed to, actively infected with, or recovered from COVID-19 were included in the dataset. Samples came from the ongoing ImmuneRACE study (first 160 participants) plus 1,254 subjects from 6 global collaborators. Where HLA class I and class II types were available, the types were taken from metadata supplied by the sample provider, not from assay-based typing. The prospective study material was composed of cDNA or gDNA derived from T cells, B-cell-depleted T cells, or PBMCs. A de-identified subject ID, COVID-19 status, age in years and sex were almost always included in the sample metadata.

Here is what the overall study found, with its caveats: The amount of clinical and demographic metadata varied by source and participant and was provided uncurated.

Collaborating institutions collected whole blood in K2EDTA tubes following their own protocols. For TCRbeta analysis, collaborators shipped samples as frozen whole blood, isolated PBMCs, or DNA extracted from either of those sample types. Sequencing was done on a sample of peripheral blood. The sequence derives from a woman of 80 years or more with active or convalescent COVID-19. The chain is made from TRBV18 and TRBJ2-1; 8 middle bases align to TRBD2. The CDR3 has the sequence CASFPGLAYNEQFF. Here is the DNA: TGTGCCAGCTTTCCGGGACTAGCCTACAATGAGCAGTTCTTC.